These T cell receptor beta chains were read from a single sample in a study of T-cell reconstitution after alpha-beta-depleted transplantation in children. Via MiXCR, TCRdb re-called the PCR reads, giving one row per CDR3 protein. Altogether approximately 350,000 distinct CDR3 sequences are present, approximately 12% being singletons, with the ten largest covering 4% to 5.5%. This specimen was PBMCs, taken from the stem cell graft. The source is a human donor who donated a stem cell graft to a child with Fanconi anemia. CDR3s include the opening cysteine and the closing phenylalanine or tryptophan. The order of the fields is clone size, D gene, V gene, J gene, CDR3 protein, CDR3 DNA. A D gene is named only where the DNA matches it firmly. Clone size appears in some rows only: once, few, many, or a class for an expanded clone.

once	NA	TRBV12-5	TRBJ1-1	CASAYGRTEAFF	TGTGCTAGTGCTTATGGACGGACTGAAGCTTTCTTT
NA	NA	TRBV27	TRBJ2-2	CASSPSSPNFSGELFF	TGTGCCAGCAGTCCGTCCTCTCCGAATTTTTCCGGGGAGCTGTTTTTT
NA	NA	TRBV5-1	TRBJ2-2	CASSWNGPTLRTGELFF	TGCGCCAGCAGCTGGAATGGACCCACCCTTCGGACCGGGGAGCTGTTTTTT
few	NA	TRBV2	TRBJ2-5	CASSGRTPETQYF	TGTGCCAGCAGTGGACGGACCCCAGAGACCCAGTACTTC
few	TRBD2	TRBV3-1	TRBJ2-7	CASSQEGGSRPQRYYEQYF	TGTGCCAGCAGCCAAGAGGGAGGGTCCAGACCCCAGAGGTACTACGAGCAGTACTTC
few	TRBD2	TRBV12-3/TRBV12-4	TRBJ2-1	CASSRSGGGSYEQFF	TGTGCCAGCAGTCGGAGCGGGGGGGGTAGTTATGAGCAGTTCTTC
NA	TRBD1	TRBV4-3	TRBJ1-2	CASSLRTGGRSNYGYTF	TGCGCCAGCAGCCTCCGGACAGGGGGGCGGTCTAACTATGGCTACACCTTC
many	TRBD1	TRBV5-1	TRBJ2-3	CASSLLTGTTDTQYF	TGCGCCAGCAGCCTACTGACAGGGACCACAGATACGCAGTATTTT
NA	TRBD2	TRBV6-2/TRBV6-3	TRBJ2-1	CATQVGGVPEQFF	TGTGCCACGCAGGTCGGGGGGGTCCCTGAGCAGTTCTTC
few	NA	TRBV5-4	TRBJ1-1	CASSLVNGDTEAFF	TGTGCCAGCAGCTTGGTAAATGGGGACACTGAAGCTTTCTTT
NA	TRBD2	TRBV9	TRBJ2-1	CASSTPTSGGPYVYNEQFF	TGTGCCAGCAGCACCCCGACTAGCGGGGGCCCTTACGTCTACAATGAGCAGTTCTTC
NA	NA	TRBV20-1	TRBJ1-2	CSASIPRNFYGYTF	TGCAGTGCTAGCATTCCGCGGAACTTCTATGGCTACACCTTC
many	NA	TRBV28	TRBJ2-4	CASRETEAKNIQYF	TGTGCCAGCAGAGAGACAGAAGCCAAAAACATTCAGTACTTC
NA	NA	TRBV29-1	TRBJ2-1	CSVEGGGLSSYNEQFF	TGCAGCGTTGAGGGGGGGGGGCTGAGCTCCTACAATGAGCAGTTCTTC
many	NA	TRBV29-1	TRBJ2-1	CSGAPSGNEQFF	TGCAGCGGTGCCCCATCTGGGAATGAGCAGTTCTTC
NA	TRBD2	TRBV12-3/TRBV12-4	TRBJ2-1	CASSSGRAGYNEQFF	TGTGCCAGCAGCTCAGGGAGGGCCGGCTACAATGAGCAGTTCTTC